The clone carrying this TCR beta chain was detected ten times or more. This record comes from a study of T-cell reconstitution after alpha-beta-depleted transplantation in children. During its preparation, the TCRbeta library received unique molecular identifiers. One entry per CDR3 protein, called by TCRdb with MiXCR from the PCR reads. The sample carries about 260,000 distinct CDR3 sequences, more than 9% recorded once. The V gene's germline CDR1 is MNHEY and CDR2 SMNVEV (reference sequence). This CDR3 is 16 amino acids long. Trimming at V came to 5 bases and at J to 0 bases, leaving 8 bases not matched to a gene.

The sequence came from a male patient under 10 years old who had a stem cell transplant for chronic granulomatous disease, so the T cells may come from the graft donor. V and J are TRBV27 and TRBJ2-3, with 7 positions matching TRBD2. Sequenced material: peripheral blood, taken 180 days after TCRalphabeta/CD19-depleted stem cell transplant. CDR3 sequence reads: CASSLRDYPSTDTQYF. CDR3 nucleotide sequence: TGTGCCAGCAGTCTACGGGACTACCCAAGCACAGATACGCAGTATTTT.